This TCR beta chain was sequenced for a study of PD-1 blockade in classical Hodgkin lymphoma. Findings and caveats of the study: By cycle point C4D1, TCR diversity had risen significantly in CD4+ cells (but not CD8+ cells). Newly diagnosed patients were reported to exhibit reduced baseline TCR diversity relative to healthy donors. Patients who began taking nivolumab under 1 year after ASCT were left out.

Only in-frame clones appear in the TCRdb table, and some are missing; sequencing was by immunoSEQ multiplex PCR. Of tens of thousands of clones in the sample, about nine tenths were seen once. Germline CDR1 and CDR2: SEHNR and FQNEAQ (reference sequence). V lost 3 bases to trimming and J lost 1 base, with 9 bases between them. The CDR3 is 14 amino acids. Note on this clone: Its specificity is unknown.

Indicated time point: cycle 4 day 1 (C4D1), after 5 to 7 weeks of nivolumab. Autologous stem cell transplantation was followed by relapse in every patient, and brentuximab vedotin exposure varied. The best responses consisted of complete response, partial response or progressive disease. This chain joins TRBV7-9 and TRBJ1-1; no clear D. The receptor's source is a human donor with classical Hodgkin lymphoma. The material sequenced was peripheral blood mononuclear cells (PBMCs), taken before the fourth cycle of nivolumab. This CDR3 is CASSFDPKNTEAFF. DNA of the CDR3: TGTGCCAGCAGCTTTGATCCAAAGAACACTGAAGCTTTCTTT.